These 7 T cell receptor beta chains originate from one sample sequenced in a study of Ad26.COV2.S vaccination and SARS-CoV-2 variants. The sample's treatment: approximately 18 received Ad26.COV2.S at low or high dose, single or two shots; a few received placebo; per-sample allocation not given. Day 63 after the first vaccine or placebo injection was the time point for sampling. Method: immunoSEQ multiplex PCR; TCRdb's copy keeps in-frame clones and lacks some. The data contain about 680,000 clones, 89% of them singletons. The sample was peripheral blood, taken in a trial of Ad26.COV2.S vaccine versus placebo. The receptors originated from a person aged 18-65 years who received the Ad26.COV2.S COVID-19 vaccine or a placebo.

The chain recombines TRBV6-5 with TRBJ1-2; D might be TRBD1 (5 bases). The V end was cut by 0 bases, the J end by 4 bases, with 15 bases between. The CDR3 has 16 residues. Germline CDR1 is MNHEY and CDR2 is SVGAGI. The CDR3 here is CASSYSTGGASYGYTF. CDR3 sequence (DNA): TGTGCCAGCAGTTACTCGACCGGTGGGGCTAGCTATGGCTACACCTTC.

The chain is built from TRBV9 and TRBJ2-3, with D maybe TRBD2 (7 bases). V was cut by 3 bases and J by 0 bases, with 23 bases left in between. This CDR3 is built from 19 residues. The V gene's germline CDR1 is SGDLS and CDR2 YYNGEE. In DNA form, the CDR3 reads TGTGCCAGCAGCGCGCCCCTGGGTGGGCGGGGGCCAAGCACAGATACGCAGTATTTT. As protein: CASSAPLGGRGPSTDTQYF.

The chain employs TRBV10-3 and TRBJ2-5; 7 nucleotides agree with TRBD2. This CDR3 is built from 15 residues. The germline CDR1 and CDR2 sequences are ENHRY and SYGVKD. With V trimmed by 2 bases and J by 5 bases, 8 bases remained unmatched. CDR3 residues: CAISEPQRGGETQYF. In DNA form, the CDR3 reads TGTGCCATCAGTGAGCCCCAGAGGGGAGGGGAGACCCAGTACTTC.

The rearrangement joins TRBV15 to TRBJ1-1; D is unresolved. Trimming took 1 base from V and 3 from J, leaving 9 bases between them. CDR3 length: 14 residues. CDR1 and CDR2 from the germline V gene are LNHNV and YYDKDF (reference sequence). In DNA, the CDR3 is TGTGCCACCAGCAGAGGGGTAGATTACACTGAAGCTTTCTTT. Its translation: CATSRGVDYTEAFF. Looking up the rest from reference TRBV15 and TRBJ1-1 gives the full variable domain: DAMVIQNPRYQVTQFGKPVTLSCSQTLNHNVMYWYQQKSSQAPKLLFHYYDKDFNNEADTPDNFQSRRPNTSFCFLDIRSPGLGDTAMYLCATSRGVDYTEAFFGQGTRLTVV.

V usage is TRBV24-1 and J usage is TRBJ2-1; D may be TRBD2 (6 bases). The V gene lost 3 bases and the J gene lost 9 bases, with 17 bases spanning the gap. The CDR3 contains 15 residues. Germline-derived CDR1 and CDR2 are KGHDR and SFDVKD. CDR3: CATSDSGTGLFEQFF. As DNA, the CDR3 is TGTGCCACCAGTGATAGTGGGACTGGCTTATTTGAGCAGTTCTTC.

This clone was seen a single time. V gene TRBV5-6 combines with J gene TRBJ1-4, with D hard to call. Germline V gene sequence: CDR1 SGHDT, CDR2 YYEEEE. V lost 0 bases to trimming and J lost 8 bases, with 8 bases between them. This CDR3 region has 13 residues. CDR3 loop: CASSLERREKLFF. Written as DNA, the CDR3 is TGTGCCAGCAGCTTGGAGCGGCGGGAAAAACTGTTTTTT.

This chain joins TRBV25-1 and TRBJ2-7; D is uncertain. V was cut by 1 base and J by 5 bases, with 9 bases left in between. CDR3 length equals 13 residues. Germline loops: CDR1 MGHDK, CDR2 SYGVNS. CDR3 in amino acids: CASSEFGIHEQYF. DNA for the CDR3: TGTGCCAGCAGTGAATTTGGGATTCACGAGCAGTACTTC.